A single sample is the source of the 19 T cell receptor beta chains below, sequenced in a study of shared clonotypes between healthy human individuals. This table comes from immunoSEQ multiplex PCR, and its TCRdb copy is limited to in-frame clones, with some not included. The table shows about 2.3 million clones, with 85% to 95% occurring only once. Source material: naive CD4+ T cells from PBMCs. Regarding subset: CD45RA+ positively selected. The receptors stem from a young man in good health. Some clones in this sample may be carry-over from other donors' samples.

The chain couples TRBV11-2 to TRBJ2-5, with D maybe TRBD2 (5 bases). Germline assignment: CDR1 SGHAT and CDR2 FQNNGV. This CDR3 comprises 15 residues. V was clipped by 0 bases and J by 4 bases, with 12 bases between them. The CDR3 protein is CASSLDSSAGETQYF. In nucleotides, the CDR3 is TGTGCCAGCAGCTTAGATTCCAGCGCGGGAGAGACCCAGTACTTC.

The chain couples TRBV27 to TRBJ1-1; unclear D gene. The CDR3 has 20 amino acids. The germline V gene has CDR1 MNHEY and CDR2 SMNVEV (reference sequence). The ends were cut back, 0 bases at V and 5 bases at J, with 28 bases in the middle. CDR3 loop: CASSLSLLGRIAMAGTEAFF. DNA for the CDR3: TGTGCCAGCAGTTTATCTTTGTTGGGAAGAATCGCAATGGCAGGAACTGAAGCTTTCTTT.

This clone was seen a single time. The chain carries TRBV5-1 and TRBJ1-2; 7 bases are a match to TRBD1. V shed 4 bases, J shed 10 bases, and the junction held 16 bases outside the gene matches. Germline values: CDR1 SGHRS, CDR2 YFSETQ. The CDR3 contains 15 residues. CDR3 residues: CASSHQTGRSVSYTF. In DNA form, the CDR3 reads TGCGCCAGCAGCCACCAGACAGGGCGCTCCGTTTCCTACACCTTC.

The chain joins TRBV5-4 to TRBJ2-5; tentatively, D is TRBD1 (6 bases). Trimming cost V 4 bases and J 10 bases, with 11 bases left between them. Looked up from germline, CDR1 is SGHNT and CDR2 is YYREEE (reference sequence). This CDR3 is 11 amino acids long. In nucleotides, the CDR3 is TGTGCCAGCAGCCCTGGACAGTACCAGTACTTC. Translation gives CASSPGQYQYF.

The chain links TRBV6-1 to TRBJ1-1; D gene ambiguous. Germline CDR1 reads MNHNS; CDR2 reads SASEGT. There are 15 residues in the CDR3. With 0 bases removed from V and 2 bases from J, the gap between germline ends came to 10 bases. As DNA, the CDR3 is TGTGCCAGCAGTGAAGCGTGGGCCGCAAACACTGAAGCTTTCTTT. Translated, it gives CASSEAWAANTEAFF.

This chain uses TRBV7-2 with TRBJ2-5; 8 bases match TRBD2. Germline trimming cut 3 bases from V and 1 base from J; bases unmatched to any gene: 7. The V gene's germline CDR1 is SGHTA and CDR2 FQGNSA. The CDR3 is 16 residues long. The CDR3 spells CASSFRAGVAQETQYF. In DNA, the CDR3 is TGTGCCAGCAGCTTTCGAGCGGGAGTAGCCCAAGAGACCCAGTACTTC.

The genes are TRBV7-3 and TRBJ1-1, with D hard to call. V was trimmed by 2 bases and J by 5 bases, leaving 9 bases between them. CDR3 size: 13 residues. Per the germline V gene, CDR1 is SGHTA and CDR2 is FQGTGA. The CDR3 coding sequence is TGTGCCAGCAGCTTAGACCCAGTAACTGAAGCTTTCTTT. Translating gives CASSLDPVTEAFF. The full variable domain, its missing parts supplied by reference TRBV7-3 and TRBJ1-1, is GAGVSQTPSNKVTEKGKYVELRCDPISGHTALYWYRQSLGQGPEFLIYFQGTGAADDSGLPNDRFFAVRPEGSVSTLKIQRTERGDSAVYLCASSLDPVTEAFFGQGTRLTVV.

J is TRBJ2-1 and V is TRBV28, with TRBD2 matching 9 bases. The CDR3 is 15 amino acids. After removal of 2 bases from V and 7 bases from J, the junction contained 6 bases not matched to a gene. Germline lookup yields CDR1 MDHEN and CDR2 SYDVKM. This CDR3 reads CASSLSSGRQNEQFF. For the CDR3, the DNA is TGTGCCAGCAGTTTAAGTAGCGGGAGACAAAATGAGCAGTTCTTC.

Notes on this clone: Other DNA sequences from this sample encode an identical CDR3 as well. J is TRBJ2-2 and V is TRBV28; TRBD1 is a possible D gene (5 bases). The CDR3 contains 13 residues. V was trimmed by 2 bases and J by 5 bases, leaving 6 bases between them. The germline gives CDR1 MDHEN, CDR2 SYDVKM. This chain's CDR3 is CASSLPGTGELFF. For the CDR3, the DNA is TGTGCCAGCAGTTTACCAGGGACCGGGGAGCTGTTTTTT. The full variable domain, rest sourced from reference TRBV28 and TRBJ2-2, is DVKVTQSSRYLVKRTGEKVFLECVQDMDHENMFWYRQDPGLGLRLIYFSYDVKMKEKGDIPEGYSVSREKKERFSLILESASTNQTSMYLCASSLPGTGELFFGEGSRLTVL.

V and J are TRBV7-2 and TRBJ2-2, with D uncertain. With 2 bases removed from V and 2 bases from J, the gap between germline ends came to 12 bases. Germline lookup yields CDR1 SGHTA and CDR2 FQGNSA. The length of the CDR3 is 16 residues. The DNA for the CDR3 is TGTGCCAGCAGCTTATTCTCGACCCACAACACCGGGGAGCTGTTTTTT. It yields the protein CASSLFSTHNTGELFF.

This clone has only one observation. CDR3: CASSPHTGRGEQYF. DNA for the CDR3: TGTGCCAGCAGCCCGCACACCGGGCGTGGGGAGCAGTACTTC. This sequence joins TRBV13 and TRBJ2-7; D not certain. V dropped 5 bases and J dropped 7 bases, with 18 bases sitting between them. The CDR3 spans 14 residues. Germline CDR1 and CDR2: PRHDT and FYEKMQ (reference sequence).

The chain's CDR3 is CASSPITGTGTEKLFF. CDR3 sequence (DNA): TGCGCCAGCAGCCCCATAACCGGGACAGGGACCGAAAAACTGTTTTTT. V and J are TRBV5-1 and TRBJ1-4; 9 nucleotides line up with TRBD1. The CDR3 consists of 16 residues. The trim removed 4 bases at V and 8 bases at J, leaving 12 bases unmatched. Germline lookup yields CDR1 SGHRS and CDR2 YFSETQ. Full variable domain (remainder filled in from reference TRBV5-1 and TRBJ1-4): KAGVTQTPRYLIKTRGQQVTLSCSPISGHRSVSWYQQTPGQGLQFLFEYFSETQRNKGNFPGRFSGRQFSNSRSEMNVSTLELGDSALYLCASSPITGTGTEKLFFGSGTQLSVL.

The J gene is TRBJ1-2, the V gene TRBV28; D gene uncertain. This CDR3 has 13 residues. CDR1 and CDR2 from the germline V gene are MDHEN and SYDVKM. The ends were cut back, 2 bases at V and 4 bases at J, with 8 bases in the middle. CDR3: CASSLEGIYGYTF. DNA for the CDR3: TGTGCCAGCAGTTTAGAAGGGATCTATGGCTACACCTTC.

This chain uses TRBV29-1 with TRBJ2-5; D not certain. Trimming pared 4 bases from V and 4 bases from J, leaving 13 bases between. The CDR3 sequence is 13 residues long. Looked up from germline, CDR1 is SQVTM and CDR2 is ANQGSEA. The CDR3 loop reads CSVGSVFGETQYF. The CDR3 DNA sequence: TGCAGCGTTGGTTCGGTGTTCGGAGAGACCCAGTACTTC. Full variable domain (rest looked up from reference TRBV29-1 and TRBJ2-5): SAVISQKPSRDICQRGTSLTIQCQVDSQVTMMFWYRQQPGQSLTLIATANQGSEATYESGFVIDKFPISRPNLTFSTLTVSNMSPEDSSIYLCSVGSVFGETQYFGPGTRLLVL.

The rearrangement joins TRBV28 to TRBJ1-2; 8 bases fit TRBD1. The J segment lost 8 bases and the V segment lost 5 bases, leaving 10 bases of the junction unmatched. CDR3 length: 14 amino acids. Germline assignment: CDR1 MDHEN and CDR2 SYDVKM. DNA of the CDR3: TGTGCCAGCAGTGTCGGGACAGGTAGCAGGGGCTACACCTTC. Translating gives CASSVGTGSRGYTF.

The V and J genes are TRBV5-1 and TRBJ1-2; possibly TRBD1 for D (6 bases). This CDR3 contains 15 residues. Trimming took 0 bases from V and 8 from J, leaving 17 bases between them. CDR1 SGHRS and CDR2 YFSETQ come from the germline V gene. CDR3 region: CASSLAWGGAGGYTF. The DNA of the CDR3 is TGCGCCAGCAGCTTGGCCTGGGGGGGCGCAGGAGGCTACACCTTC.

The chain has TRBV7-2 and TRBJ1-2; 11 bases align to TRBD1. With 0 bases clipped from V and 4 bases from J, the junction kept 4 bases outside the gene matches. This CDR3 spans 16 amino acids. Germline assignment: CDR1 SGHTA and CDR2 FQGNSA. The CDR3 sequence: CASSLAPGTGGYGYTF. In DNA form, the CDR3 reads TGTGCCAGCAGCTTAGCACCCGGGACAGGGGGCTATGGCTACACCTTC.

The chain combines TRBV4-3 with TRBJ1-1, with a weak D call TRBD1 (5 bases). Per germline, CDR1 LGHNA and CDR2 YSLEER. Trimming cost V 2 bases and J 2 bases, with 12 bases left between them. The CDR3 has 15 residues. CDR3 amino acids: CASSQTQGPNTEAFF. The CDR3 DNA sequence: TGCGCCAGCAGCCAAACTCAGGGACCCAACACTGAAGCTTTCTTT.

The chain has TRBV19 and TRBJ2-7, with D possibly TRBD2 on 7 matching bases. There are 14 residues in the CDR3. CDR1 is LNHDA and CDR2 is SQIVND in the germline V gene (reference sequence). Trimming left V 3 bases short and J 2 bases short, with 11 bases between. CDR3 amino acids: CASSIRGAPYEQYF. The CDR3 DNA reads TGTGCCAGTAGTATCCGGGGGGCACCCTACGAGCAGTACTTC. The full variable domain, its missing parts supplied by reference TRBV19 and TRBJ2-7, is DGGITQSPKYLFRKEGQNVTLSCEQNLNHDAMYWYRQDPGQGLRLIYYSQIVNDFQKGDIAEGYSVSREKKESFPLTVTSAQKNPTAFYLCASSIRGAPYEQYFGPGTRLTVT.